One and the same sample provided the 8 T cell receptor beta chains below, sequenced in a study of OX40 agonist ivuxolimab in advanced cancers. The table came from immunoSEQ multiplex PCR; TCRdb's copy has only in-frame clones and leaves some out. This sample has 72,000 or so clones, with around 90% found just once. The source was CD4+ or CD8+ T cells sorted from blood, collected in a trial of the OX40 agonist ivuxolimab. The receptors were gathered from an adult with an advanced solid tumor such as melanoma, head and neck, liver or kidney cancer.

This clone turned up a few times. Its ends do not fully match the called genes, so a read error is possible. This chain joins TRBV7-9 and TRBJ2-2, with a tentative D call TRBD1 (6 bases). The CDR3 length is 12 residues. Germline assignment: CDR1 SEHNR and CDR2 FQNEAQ (reference sequence). CDR3: CASGFEGRGLFF. DNA of the CDR3: TGTGCCAGCGGCTTTGAGGGCAGGGGGCTGTTTTTT.

CDR3 protein: CAIRGTSGNTDTQYF. The CDR3 DNA reads as TGTGCCATCAGGGGGACTAGCGGGAACACAGATACGCAGTATTTT. The chain carries TRBV10-3 and TRBJ2-3, with TRBD2 identical over 13 bases. The J segment lost 2 bases and the V segment lost 6 bases, leaving 2 bases of the junction unmatched. CDR1 is ENHRY, CDR2 SYGVKD, per germline. CDR3 length equals 15 residues.

The chain links TRBV7-3 to TRBJ1-2; perhaps TRBD1 as D (6 bases). The V end was cut by 5 bases, the J end by 4 bases, with 8 bases between. Germline V gene sequence: CDR1 SGHTA, CDR2 FQGTGA. The CDR3 sequence is 12 residues long. CDR3 sequence (DNA): TGTGCCAGCAGCCCCAGGGGCTATGGCTACACCTTC. Translating gives CASSPRGYGYTF.

The chain carries TRBV11-1 and TRBJ1-2; perhaps TRBD1 as D (6 bases). The CDR3 consists of 13 residues. V lost 3 bases to trimming and J lost 3 bases, with 8 bases between them. CDR1 SGHAT and CDR2 FQDESV come from the germline V gene (reference sequence). The CDR3 sequence: CASSLRQDYGYTF. The CDR3 DNA reads as TGTGCCAGCAGCTTGAGACAGGACTATGGCTACACCTTC.

The table lists this clone with a count of one. The CDR3, as DNA: TGCGCCAGCAGCTTGGGGCTACAGGTTAACTATGGCTACACCTTC. Amino acid sequence: CASSLGLQVNYGYTF. This chain joins TRBV5-1 and TRBJ1-2; D may be TRBD1 (5 bases). Trimming took off 0 bases at V and 1 base at J, with 10 bases between the two ends. This CDR3 is 15 amino acids long. CDR1 and CDR2 from the germline V gene are SGHRS and YFSETQ.

The rearrangement links TRBV18 to TRBJ1-1, with 8 bases matching TRBD1. CDR1 and CDR2 (germline): KGHSH, LQKENI. CDR3 length: 15 residues. Trimming at V came to 2 bases and at J to 5 bases, leaving 7 bases not matched to a gene. CDR3: CASSPGQGTPTEAFF. CDR3 nucleotide sequence: TGTGCCAGCTCACCAGGACAGGGTACTCCGACTGAAGCTTTCTTT.

This clone appeared once. The chain carries TRBV7-6 and TRBJ1-1; 8 bases agree with TRBD1. Germline V gene lookup returns CDR1 SGHVS and CDR2 FNYEAQ. The CDR3 has 15 amino acids. The ends lost 4 bases at V and 1 base at J; junction bases unmatched: 5. The CDR3 coding sequence is TGTGCCAGCAGCTCTACCGGGACAGGGAACACTGAAGCTTTCTTT. This encodes CASSSTGTGNTEAFF.

This sequence joins TRBV28 and TRBJ1-2, with 9 nucleotides matching TRBD1. The length of the CDR3 is 13 residues. The V gene end was trimmed by 5 bases and the J gene end by 8 bases; junction bases not matched to a gene: 6. Germline CDR1 reads MDHEN; CDR2 reads SYDVKM. The CDR3 nucleotides read TGTGCCAGCAGTGGGGACAGGGTGCACGGCTACACCTTC. Protein sequence: CASSGDRVHGYTF.